This TCR beta chain was recorded in a study of T cell clones after liver transplantation. Germline CDR1 is SGHRS and CDR2 is YFSETQ. V lost 5 bases, J lost 5 bases, and 10 bases lay in between. CDR3 size: 12 residues. Method: immunoSEQ multiplex PCR; TCRdb's copy keeps in-frame clones and lacks some. Of nearly 15,000 clones in the sample, 82% were seen once. The sequence was collected from a human patient who received a liver transplant. Some T cells could come from the graft donor. This chain connects TRBV5-1 to TRBJ1-2, with D possibly matching TRBD1 (6 bases). The source material was CD8+ T cells from blood, sampled approximately 50 months after liver transplant. The CDR3 sequence: CASSTQGYGYTF. The CDR3, as DNA: TGCGCCAGCAGTACACAGGGTTATGGCTACACCTTC.